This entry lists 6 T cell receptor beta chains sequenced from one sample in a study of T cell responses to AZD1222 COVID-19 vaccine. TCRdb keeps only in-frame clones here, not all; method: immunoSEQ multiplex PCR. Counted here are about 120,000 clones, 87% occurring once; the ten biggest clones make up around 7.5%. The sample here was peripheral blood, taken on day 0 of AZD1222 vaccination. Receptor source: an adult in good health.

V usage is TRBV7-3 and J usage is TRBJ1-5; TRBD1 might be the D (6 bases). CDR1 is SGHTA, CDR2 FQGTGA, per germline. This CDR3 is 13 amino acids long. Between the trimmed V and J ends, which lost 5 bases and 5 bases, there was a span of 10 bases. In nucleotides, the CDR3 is TGTGCCAGCAGCCCTAGGGGGGATCAGCCCCAGCATTTT. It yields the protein CASSPRGDQPQHF. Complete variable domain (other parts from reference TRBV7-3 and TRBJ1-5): GAGVSQTPSNKVTEKGKYVELRCDPISGHTALYWYRQSLGQGPEFLIYFQGTGAADDSGLPNDRFFAVRPEGSVSTLKIQRTERGDSAVYLCASSPRGDQPQHFGDGTRLSIL.

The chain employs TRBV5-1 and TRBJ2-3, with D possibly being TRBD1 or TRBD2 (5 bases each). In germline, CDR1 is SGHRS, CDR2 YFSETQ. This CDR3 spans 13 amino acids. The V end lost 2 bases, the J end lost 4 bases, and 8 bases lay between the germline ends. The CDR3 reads CASSFGTSDTQYF. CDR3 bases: TGCGCCAGCAGCTTCGGGACCTCAGATACGCAGTATTTT.

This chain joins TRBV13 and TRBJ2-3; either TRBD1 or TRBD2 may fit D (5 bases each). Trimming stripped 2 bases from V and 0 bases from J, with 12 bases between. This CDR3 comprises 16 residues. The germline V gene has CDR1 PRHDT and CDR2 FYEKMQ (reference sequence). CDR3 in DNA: TGTGCCAGCAGCTTACTCGGGACGGTTAGCACAGATACGCAGTATTTT. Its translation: CASSLLGTVSTDTQYF.

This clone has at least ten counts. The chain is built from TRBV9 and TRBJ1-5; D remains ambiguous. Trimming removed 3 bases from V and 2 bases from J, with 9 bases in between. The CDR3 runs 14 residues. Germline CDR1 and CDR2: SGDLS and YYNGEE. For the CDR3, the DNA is TGTGCCAGCAGCGGGGGATGGGGCAATCAGCCCCAGCATTTT. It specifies CASSGGWGNQPQHF.

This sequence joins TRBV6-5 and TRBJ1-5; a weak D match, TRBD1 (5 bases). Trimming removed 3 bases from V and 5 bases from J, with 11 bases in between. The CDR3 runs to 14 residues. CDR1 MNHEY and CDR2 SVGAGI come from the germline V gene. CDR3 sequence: CASSYSGSHQPQHF. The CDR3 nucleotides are TGTGCCAGCAGTTATTCAGGGTCCCATCAGCCCCAGCATTTT.

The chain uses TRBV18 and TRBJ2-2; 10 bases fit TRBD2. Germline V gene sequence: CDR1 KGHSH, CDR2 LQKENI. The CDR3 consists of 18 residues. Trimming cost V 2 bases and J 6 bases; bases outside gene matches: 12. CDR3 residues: CASSPRSLAGAGAGELFF. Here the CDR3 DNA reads TGTGCCAGCTCACCAAGGAGCCTAGCGGGAGCGGGGGCCGGGGAGCTGTTTTTT.